The 15 T cell receptor beta chains given below trace back to one sample, sequenced in a study of blood T cell repertoires in COVID-19. Profiling relied on immunoSEQ multiplex PCR, and the TCRdb table lists in-frame clones only, not all of them. This sample has some 93,000 clones, with 85% found just once. Sequenced: peripheral blood. Source of these receptors: a man aged 60 to 69 with acute or convalescent COVID-19.

This clone was counted between two and nine times. V and J are TRBV6-4 and TRBJ1-1; TRBD1 is a possible D gene (5 bases). The CDR3 is made up of 13 amino acids. Trimming stripped 0 bases from V and 6 bases from J, with 8 bases between. Looked up from germline, CDR1 is MRHNA and CDR2 is SNTAGT. The CDR3 spells CASSDSQGSEAFF. In nucleotides, the CDR3 is TGTGCCAGCAGTGACTCGCAGGGTTCTGAAGCTTTCTTT.

This sequence joins TRBV6-5 and TRBJ2-3; maybe TRBD2 (5 bases). V was trimmed by 3 bases and J by 4 bases, leaving 17 bases between them. The CDR3 runs to 16 residues. Germline assignment: CDR1 MNHEY and CDR2 SVGAGI. CDR3 in DNA: TGTGCCAGCAGTTATCGGCTGACGCCGGACTCAGATACGCAGTATTTT. This gives the protein CASSYRLTPDSDTQYF.

The table lists this clone with a few counts. The gene calls are TRBV5-4 and TRBJ2-7; 9 bases are a match to TRBD2. J was trimmed by 3 bases and V by 0 bases; bases with no gene match: 4. The CDR3 has 15 amino acids. Per germline, CDR1 SGHNT and CDR2 YYREEE (reference sequence). The CDR3: CASSLVGTSSYEQYF. The CDR3, as DNA: TGTGCCAGCAGCTTGGTGGGGACTAGCAGCTACGAGCAGTACTTC. Full variable domain (rest looked up from reference TRBV5-4 and TRBJ2-7): ETGVTQSPTHLIKTRGQQVTLRCSSQSGHNTVSWYQQALGQGPQFIFQYYREEENGRGNFPPRFSGLQFPNYSSELNVNALELDDSALYLCASSLVGTSSYEQYFGPGTRLTVT.

This chain connects TRBV12-3 or TRBV12-4 to TRBJ2-7, with a possible D match to TRBD2 (5 bases). The CDR3 length is 13 residues. Trimming took 7 bases from V and 2 from J, leaving 12 bases between them. In nucleotides, the CDR3 is TGTGCCAGCAAAACGGGATCGACCTACGAGCAGTACTTC. Its translation is CASKTGSTYEQYF.

J is TRBJ2-1 and V is TRBV5-8, with 9 bases aligning to TRBD2. The CDR3 is 16 residues long. Per germline, CDR1 SGHTS and CDR2 YDEGEE. Losses at the gene ends were 0 bases for V and 2 bases for J; bases not matched to a gene: 3. The DNA of the CDR3 is TGTGCCAGCAGCTTGGGCGGGGGGGCTGCCTACAATGAGCAGTTCTTC. Its translation is CASSLGGGAAYNEQFF.

V gene TRBV5-6 combines with J gene TRBJ1-1; D may be TRBD1 (5 bases). This CDR3 contains 14 residues. Trimming pared 1 base from V and 3 bases from J, leaving 10 bases between. Germline V gene sequence: CDR1 SGHDT, CDR2 YYEEEE. CDR3 amino acids: CASSLQGRDTEAFF. The CDR3 DNA sequence: TGTGCCAGCAGCTTGCAGGGCAGGGACACTGAAGCTTTCTTT.

The genes are TRBV5-8 and TRBJ2-7, with 7 bases identical to TRBD1. Trimming cost V 4 bases and J 1 base; bases outside gene matches: 11. The germline V gene encodes CDR1 SGHTS and CDR2 YDEGEE. This CDR3 is 16 amino acids long. The CDR3 nucleotides are TGTGCCAGCAGCCCAGGGGACAGTTTAATTTCCTACGAGCAGTACTTC. Protein sequence: CASSPGDSLISYEQYF. Full variable domain (rest looked up from reference TRBV5-8 and TRBJ2-7): EAGVTQSPTHLIKTRGQQATLRCSPISGHTSVYWYQQALGLGLQFLLWYDEGEERNRGNFPPRFSGRQFPNYSSELNVNALELEDSALYLCASSPGDSLISYEQYFGPGTRLTVT.

This clone was counted a few times. V gene TRBV7-9 combines with J gene TRBJ2-7, with 8 bases lining up with TRBD2. The CDR3 spans 15 residues. Losses at the gene ends were 3 bases for V and 3 bases for J; bases not matched to a gene: 7. Germline lookup yields CDR1 SEHNR and CDR2 FQNEAQ (reference sequence). The chain's CDR3 is CASSFPPGGGYEQYF. The CDR3 coding sequence is TGTGCCAGCAGCTTCCCCCCGGGAGGGGGCTACGAGCAGTACTTC.

The CDR3 sequence: CASTEISGRAAQYF. The CDR3 nucleotides are TGCGCCAGCACCGAAATTAGCGGGAGGGCCGCACAGTACTTC. This chain joins TRBV5-1 and TRBJ2-7; 11 nucleotides align to TRBD2. Germline V gene sequence: CDR1 SGHRS, CDR2 YFSETQ. J was trimmed by 10 bases and V by 6 bases; bases with no gene match: 12. The CDR3 runs 14 residues. The variable domain in full, completed from reference TRBV5-1 and TRBJ2-7, reads KAGVTQTPRYLIKTRGQQVTLSCSPISGHRSVSWYQQTPGQGLQFLFEYFSETQRNKGNFPGRFSGRQFSNSRSEMNVSTLELGDSALYLCASTEISGRAAQYFGPGTRLTVT.

The chain recombines TRBV10-3 with TRBJ1-2; the D gene is possibly TRBD1 (6 bases). This CDR3 has 14 amino acids. V shed 7 bases and J shed 2 bases, with 14 bases lying between them. Germline V gives CDR1 ENHRY, CDR2 SYGVKD. The CDR3 spells CAIKWAGENYGYTF. DNA for the CDR3: TGTGCCATCAAGTGGGCAGGGGAGAACTATGGCTACACCTTC.

This rearrangement joins TRBV5-1 to TRBJ2-3, with D possibly matching TRBD1 (6 bases). The germline V gene encodes CDR1 SGHRS and CDR2 YFSETQ. V gave up 3 bases and J gave up 3 bases, with 14 bases separating them. This CDR3 has 15 residues. Here the CDR3 reads CASSYNRDSTDTQYF. In DNA, the CDR3 is TGCGCCAGCAGCTACAACAGGGATTCGACAGATACGCAGTATTTT.

V usage is TRBV5-1 and J usage is TRBJ2-7; 9 nucleotides line up with TRBD1. The germline CDR1 and CDR2 sequences are SGHRS and YFSETQ. Trimming cost V 0 bases and J 1 base; bases outside gene matches: 5. The CDR3 length is 16 residues. CDR3 coding DNA: TGCGCCAGCAGCTTGGTTCCGGGACAGGGATCCTACGAGCAGTACTTC. Its translation is CASSLVPGQGSYEQYF.

This rearrangement joins TRBV6-5 to TRBJ1-1, with TRBD1 matching over 8 bases. This CDR3 comprises 14 residues. J was trimmed by 4 bases and V by 4 bases; bases with no gene match: 5. Germline loops: CDR1 MNHEY, CDR2 SVGAGI. The CDR3 coding sequence is TGTGCCAGCAGTTCGACAGGGGTCGTCACTGAAGCTTTCTTT. It yields the protein CASSSTGVVTEAFF.

This chain joins TRBV19 and TRBJ1-1; tentatively, D is TRBD1 (6 bases). CDR3 length: 13 residues. Germline values: CDR1 LNHDA, CDR2 SQIVND (reference sequence). V was clipped by 5 bases and J by 7 bases, with 14 bases between them. The CDR3 DNA is TGTGCCAGTAGTCCTACAGGGAAGGGTGAAGCTTTCTTT. Amino acids: CASSPTGKGEAFF.

The chain carries TRBV6-5 and TRBJ2-1, with D maybe TRBD2 (6 bases). V was pared by 2 bases and J by 8 bases, with 16 bases between. The CDR3 sequence is 15 residues long. The germline gives CDR1 MNHEY, CDR2 SVGAGI. The CDR3 sequence is CASSYEGIWEDEQFF. DNA of the CDR3: TGTGCCAGCAGTTACGAAGGGATCTGGGAGGATGAGCAGTTCTTC.